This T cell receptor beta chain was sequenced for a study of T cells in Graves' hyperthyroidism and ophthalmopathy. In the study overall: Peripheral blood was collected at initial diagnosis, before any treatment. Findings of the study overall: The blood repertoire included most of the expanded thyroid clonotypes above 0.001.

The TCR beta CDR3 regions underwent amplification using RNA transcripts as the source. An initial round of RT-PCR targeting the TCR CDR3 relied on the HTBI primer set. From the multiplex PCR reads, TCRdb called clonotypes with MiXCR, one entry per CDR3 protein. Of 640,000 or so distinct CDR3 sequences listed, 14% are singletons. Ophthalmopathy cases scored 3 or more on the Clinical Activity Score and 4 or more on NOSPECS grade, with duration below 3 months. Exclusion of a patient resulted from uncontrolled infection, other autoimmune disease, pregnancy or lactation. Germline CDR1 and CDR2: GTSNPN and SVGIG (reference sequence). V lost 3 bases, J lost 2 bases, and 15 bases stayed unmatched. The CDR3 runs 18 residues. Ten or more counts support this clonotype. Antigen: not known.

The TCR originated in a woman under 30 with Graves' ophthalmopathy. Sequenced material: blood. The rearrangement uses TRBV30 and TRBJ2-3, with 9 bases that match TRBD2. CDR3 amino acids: CAWSGTSRGGTVTDTQYF. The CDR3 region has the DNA TGTGCCTGGAGCGGGACTAGCCGGGGTGGCACCGTCACAGATACGCAGTATTTT.